Below, one T cell receptor beta chain is given with its context. The target antigen is unknown. TCRdb's copy holds only in-frame clones and misses some; the assay was immunoSEQ multiplex PCR. This sample has over 100,000 clones, with nearly 90% found just once. J gave up 6 bases and V 2 bases, and 11 bases lay outside the gene matches. The CDR3 covers 16 residues. Germline values: CDR1 SGHAT, CDR2 FQNNGV. This sample is drawn from a study of cytomegalovirus exposure and HLA in healthy donors. Whole-study findings and limits: Most observed TCR sequences were rare, whereas some public TCRs were detected in many donors. In vitro experiments confirmed that three CMV-associated chains were specific for CMV antigens.

V gene TRBV11-2 combines with J gene TRBJ2-3, with 7 bases lining up with TRBD1. The sequencing sample was made of PBMCs. This TCR derives from a woman aged 18-29 years in good health and CMV-seronegative. CDR3 residues: CASSLSGGDYSDTQYF. In nucleotides, the CDR3 is TGTGCCAGCAGCTTATCAGGGGGAGACTATTCCGATACGCAGTATTTT.